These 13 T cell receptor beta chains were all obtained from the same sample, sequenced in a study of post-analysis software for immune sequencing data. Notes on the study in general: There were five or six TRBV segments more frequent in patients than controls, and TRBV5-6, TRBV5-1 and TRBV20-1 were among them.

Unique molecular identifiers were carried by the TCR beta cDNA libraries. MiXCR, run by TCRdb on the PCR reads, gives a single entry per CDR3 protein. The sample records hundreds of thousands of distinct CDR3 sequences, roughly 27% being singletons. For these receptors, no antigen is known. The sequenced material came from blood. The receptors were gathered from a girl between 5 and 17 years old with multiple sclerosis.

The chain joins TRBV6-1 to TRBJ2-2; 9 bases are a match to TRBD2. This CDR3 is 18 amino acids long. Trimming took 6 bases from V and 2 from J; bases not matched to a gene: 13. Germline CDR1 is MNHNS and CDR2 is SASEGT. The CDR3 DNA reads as TGTGCCAGCAGGGCTCCCGGACTAGCGAGAGGAAACACCGGGGAGCTGTTTTTT. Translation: CASRAPGLARGNTGELFF.

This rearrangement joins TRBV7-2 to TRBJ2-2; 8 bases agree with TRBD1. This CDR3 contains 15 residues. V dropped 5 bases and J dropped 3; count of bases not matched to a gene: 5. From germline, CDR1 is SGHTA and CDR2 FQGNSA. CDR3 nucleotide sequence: TGTGCCAGCAGCCCAGGGGGCAGGTACACCGGGGAGCTGTTTTTT. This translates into CASSPGGRYTGELFF. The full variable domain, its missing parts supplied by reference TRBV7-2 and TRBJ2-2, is GAGVSQSPSNKVTEKGKDVELRCDPISGHTALYWYRQSLGQGLEFLIYFQGNSAPDKSGLPSDRFSAERTGGSVSTLTIQRTQQEDSAVYLCASSPGGRYTGELFFGEGSRLTVL.

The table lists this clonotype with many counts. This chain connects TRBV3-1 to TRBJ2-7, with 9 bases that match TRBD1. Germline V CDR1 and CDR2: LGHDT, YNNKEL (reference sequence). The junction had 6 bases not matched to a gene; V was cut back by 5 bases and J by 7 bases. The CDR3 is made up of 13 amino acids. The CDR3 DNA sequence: TGTGCCAGCAGCACCGGGACAGGGCGAGAGCAGTACTTC. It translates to CASSTGTGREQYF.

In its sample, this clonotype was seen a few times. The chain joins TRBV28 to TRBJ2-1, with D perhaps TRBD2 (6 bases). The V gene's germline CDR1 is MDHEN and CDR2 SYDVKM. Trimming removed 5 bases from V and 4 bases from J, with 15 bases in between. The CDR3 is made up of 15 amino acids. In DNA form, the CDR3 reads TGTGCCAGCAGTATATCCTTTAGCGGTTACAATGAGCAGTTCTTC. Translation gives CASSISFSGYNEQFF.

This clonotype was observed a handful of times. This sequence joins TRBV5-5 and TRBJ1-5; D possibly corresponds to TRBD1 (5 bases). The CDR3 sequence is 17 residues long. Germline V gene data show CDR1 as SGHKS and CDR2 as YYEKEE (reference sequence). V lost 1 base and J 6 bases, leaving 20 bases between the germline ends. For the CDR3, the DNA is TGTGCCAGCAGCTTGTGGGAAGAGGCCCGCCAGGGTCAGCCCCAGCATTTT. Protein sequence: CASSLWEEARQGQPQHF.

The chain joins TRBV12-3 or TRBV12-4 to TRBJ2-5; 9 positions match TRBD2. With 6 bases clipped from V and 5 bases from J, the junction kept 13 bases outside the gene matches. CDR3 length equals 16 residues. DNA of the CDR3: TGTGCCAGCAGCCCTGGTGTAATAGCGGGGGATGAGACCCAGTACTTC. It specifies CASSPGVIAGDETQYF.

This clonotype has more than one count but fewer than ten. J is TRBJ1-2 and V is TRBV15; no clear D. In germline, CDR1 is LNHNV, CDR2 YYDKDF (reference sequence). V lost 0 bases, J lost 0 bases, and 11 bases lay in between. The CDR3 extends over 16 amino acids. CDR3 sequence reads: CATSRDGSPTNYGYTF. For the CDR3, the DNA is TGTGCCACCAGCAGAGACGGGAGCCCTACTAACTATGGCTACACCTTC.

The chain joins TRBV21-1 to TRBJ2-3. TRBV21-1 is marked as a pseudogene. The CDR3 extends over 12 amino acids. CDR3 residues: CARPTITDTQYF. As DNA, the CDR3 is TGTGCCAGGCCGACGATCACAGATACGCAGTATTTT.

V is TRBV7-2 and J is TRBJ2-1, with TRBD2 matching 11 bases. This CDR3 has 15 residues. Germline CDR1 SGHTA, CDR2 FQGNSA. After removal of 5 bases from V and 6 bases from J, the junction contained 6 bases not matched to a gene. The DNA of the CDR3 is TGTGCCAGCAGCATGCTAGCGGGAGGCCTCAATGAGCAGTTCTTC. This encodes CASSMLAGGLNEQFF.

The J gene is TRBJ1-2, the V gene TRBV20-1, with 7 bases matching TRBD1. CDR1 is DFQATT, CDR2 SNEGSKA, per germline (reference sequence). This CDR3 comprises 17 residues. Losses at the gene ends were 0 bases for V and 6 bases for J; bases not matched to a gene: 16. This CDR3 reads CSARDRGSRQGTDGYTF. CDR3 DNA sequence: TGCAGTGCTAGAGATAGAGGTTCCCGACAGGGAACGGATGGCTACACCTTC.

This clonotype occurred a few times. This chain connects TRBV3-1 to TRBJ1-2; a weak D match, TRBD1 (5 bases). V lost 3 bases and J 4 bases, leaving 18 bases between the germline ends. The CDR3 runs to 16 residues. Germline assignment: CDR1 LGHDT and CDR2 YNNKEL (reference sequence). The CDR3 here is CASSQGTWVLAYGYTF. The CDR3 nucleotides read TGTGCCAGCAGCCAGGGGACCTGGGTCCTAGCCTATGGCTACACCTTC.

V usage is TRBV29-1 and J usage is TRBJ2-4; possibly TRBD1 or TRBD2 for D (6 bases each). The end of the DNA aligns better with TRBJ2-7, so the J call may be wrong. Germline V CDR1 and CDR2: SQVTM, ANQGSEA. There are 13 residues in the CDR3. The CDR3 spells CSAKGWGAYEQYF. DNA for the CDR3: TGCAGCGCAAAGGGGTGGGGGGCTTACGAGCAGTACTTC.

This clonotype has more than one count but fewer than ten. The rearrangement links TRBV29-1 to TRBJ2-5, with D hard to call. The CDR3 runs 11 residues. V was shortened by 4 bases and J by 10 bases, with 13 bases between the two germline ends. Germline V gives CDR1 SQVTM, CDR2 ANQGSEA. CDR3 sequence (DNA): TGCAGCGTTGCCCCCGGTCTGGACCAGTACTTC. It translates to CSVAPGLDQYF. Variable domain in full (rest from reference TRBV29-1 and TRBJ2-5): SAVISQKPSRDICQRGTSLTIQCQVDSQVTMMFWYRQQPGQSLTLIATANQGSEATYESGFVIDKFPISRPNLTFSTLTVSNMSPEDSSIYLCSVAPGLDQYFGPGTRLLVL.